This entry lists 2 T cell receptor beta chains sequenced from one sample in a study of radiotherapy plus CTLA-4 blockade in lung cancer. TCRdb's table, derived via immunoSEQ multiplex PCR, lists solely in-frame clones and lacks some. The sample holds 45,000 to 75,000 clones; over 65% are singletons and the top ten take almost 4%. The material was peripheral blood, obtained from a patient treated with radiotherapy plus ipilimumab. The receptors come from a human donor with non-small cell lung cancer who had a partial response to radiotherapy plus ipilimumab.

The V call is TRBV10-1, the J call TRBJ2-5; the D gene is possibly TRBD2 (6 bases). Trimming took 4 bases from V and 0 from J, leaving 9 bases between them. This CDR3 spans 14 amino acids. Germline CDR1 is WNHNN and CDR2 is SYGVQD (reference sequence). The CDR3 protein is CASSVGGDQETQYF. The DNA for the CDR3 is TGCGCCAGCAGTGTCGGCGGGGACCAAGAGACCCAGTACTTC.

This chain links TRBV5-1 with TRBJ1-4; no reliable D call. CDR3 length: 11 amino acids. V was clipped by 5 bases and J by 12 bases, with 11 bases between them. Germline V gene data show CDR1 as SGHRS and CDR2 as YFSETQ. The CDR3 protein is CASRRGRELFF. Here the CDR3 DNA reads TGCGCCAGCAGGCGAGGGAGGGAACTGTTTTTT. The full variable domain, rest sourced from reference TRBV5-1 and TRBJ1-4, is KAGVTQTPRYLIKTRGQQVTLSCSPISGHRSVSWYQQTPGQGLQFLFEYFSETQRNKGNFPGRFSGRQFSNSRSEMNVSTLELGDSALYLCASRRGRELFFGSGTQLSVL.